The T cell receptor (beta chain) under discussion was sequenced for a study of cytomegalovirus exposure and HLA in healthy donors. Donors were ostensibly healthy at sampling, although undocumented immune exposures were probable. Primers for the PCR totalled 60 Vbeta and 13 Jbeta. TCRdb keeps only in-frame clones here, not all; method: immunoSEQ multiplex PCR. The sample contains roughly 140,000 clones, roughly 85% of which appear only once. Study-wide results and limits: Most subjects' HLA-A and HLA-B alleles were reportedly predicted from TCR beta sequences. The study recorded 150 to 200 TCR beta chains that were cytomegalovirus-associated. A later analysis linked a missense variant in DCLRE1C to the trimming of TCR beta V and J genes.

As regards this clone: What it binds is not known.

The TCR sequence derives from a young woman in good health and CMV-seronegative. Sequenced material: PBMCs.

The CDR3 bases are TGTGCCAGCAGCTTAACGGCAGGCGGCACAGATACGCAGTATTTT. Residues: CASSLTAGGTDTQYF. This chain links TRBV7-9 with TRBJ2-3; no firm D call. This CDR3 is built from 15 residues. Deletions cut 2 bases from V and 1 base from J, with 10 bases between. The germline V gene has CDR1 SEHNR and CDR2 FQNEAQ (reference sequence).